The next 10 T cell receptor beta chains were all read from a single sample in a study of graft-versus-host responses after intestinal transplantation. TCRdb keeps only in-frame clones here, not all; method: immunoSEQ multiplex PCR. The repertoire holds some 77,000 clones, with approximately 92% as singletons. Specimen: PBMCs, collected 98 days after intestinal transplantation. The receptors were gathered from a human patient who received an intestinal transplant, so some T cells may come from the graft donor.

Of note for this clone: This sample includes further DNA sequences coding for the same CDR3. The genes are TRBV9 and TRBJ2-2; D gene uncertain. This CDR3 has 13 amino acids. CDR1 SGDLS and CDR2 YYNGEE come from the germline V gene. V was clipped by 0 bases and J by 4 bases, with 4 bases between them. The CDR3 DNA is TGTGCCAGCAGCGTAGCGGTCACCGGGGAGCTGTTTTTT. Translation: CASSVAVTGELFF.

The chain combines TRBV2 with TRBJ2-5; the D gene is possibly TRBD2 (6 bases). The V gene's germline CDR1 is SNHLY and CDR2 FYNNEI. V was pared by 6 bases and J by 1 base, with 12 bases between. The CDR3 length is 14 residues. The CDR3 DNA reads TGTGCCAGCAGGACAAGACTAGTCCAAGAGACCCAGTACTTC. Amino acids: CASRTRLVQETQYF.

Notes on this clone: The same CDR3 also results from other DNA sequences found in this sample. The V call is TRBV6-1, the J call TRBJ2-3, with 10 bases aligning to TRBD1. The CDR3 runs to 14 residues. Germline loops: CDR1 MNHNS, CDR2 SASEGT. With 1 base clipped from V and 6 bases from J, the junction kept 1 base outside the gene matches. The CDR3: CASSEGQGADTQYF. CDR3 sequence (DNA): TGTGCCAGCAGTGAAGGACAGGGGGCGGATACGCAGTATTTT.

The CDR3 loop is CASSFLPASTNNEQFF. The CDR3 bases are TGTGCCAGCAGTTTTTTGCCGGCTAGCACCAACAATGAGCAGTTCTTC. V is TRBV27 and J is TRBJ2-1; possibly TRBD2 for D (5 bases). V was cut by 3 bases and J by 5 bases, with 17 bases left in between. The CDR3 totals 16 residues. From germline, CDR1 is MNHEY and CDR2 SMNVEV (reference sequence).

This chain links TRBV14 with TRBJ1-3; perhaps TRBD1 as D (6 bases). This CDR3 is 14 amino acids long. V was shortened by 4 bases and J by 3 bases, with 10 bases between the two germline ends. From germline, CDR1 is SGHDN and CDR2 FVKESK. The CDR3 DNA sequence: TGTGCCAGCAGCCCCGGGACATTTGGAAACACCATATATTTT. It codes for CASSPGTFGNTIYF.

V and J are TRBV6-5 and TRBJ1-2, with 7 bases lining up with TRBD1. Germline V gene lookup returns CDR1 MNHEY and CDR2 SVGAGI. The junction had 7 bases not matched to a gene; V was cut back by 4 bases and J by 5 bases. The CDR3 spans 14 residues. The DNA for the CDR3 is TGTGCCAGCAGTTCGGGACAGAGCGCATATGGCTACACCTTC. Translated, it gives CASSSGQSAYGYTF.

The CDR3 loop reads CASQGNTEAFF. For the CDR3, the DNA is TGTGCCTCACAGGGAAACACTGAAGCTTTCTTT. The chain recombines TRBV6-5 with TRBJ1-1; TRBD1 is a possible D gene (6 bases). From germline, CDR1 is MNHEY and CDR2 SVGAGI. This CDR3 spans 11 amino acids. The ends were cut back, 11 bases at V and 2 bases at J, with 9 bases in the middle.

There are a few counts of this clone. The J gene is TRBJ2-5, the V gene TRBV11-2, with D perhaps TRBD1 (6 bases). The germline V gene has CDR1 SGHAT and CDR2 FQNNGV. Deletions cut 3 bases from V and 3 bases from J, with 11 bases between. The CDR3 sequence is 14 residues long. The CDR3 loop reads CASSFSGEKETQYF. CDR3 in DNA: TGTGCCAGCAGCTTCTCAGGGGAAAAAGAGACCCAGTACTTC.

This clone has a handful of counts. This chain links TRBV9 with TRBJ1-1, with a weak D call TRBD1 (6 bases). The CDR3 sequence is 15 residues long. The ends were cut back, 0 bases at V and 0 bases at J, with 9 bases in the middle. Germline V lookup: CDR1 SGDLS, CDR2 YYNGEE. CDR3 DNA: TGTGCCAGCAGCGTAGAGGACAGAGTGAACACTGAAGCTTTCTTT. Protein: CASSVEDRVNTEAFF.

This clone was observed a few times. The chain links TRBV9 to TRBJ1-1, with 7 bases lining up with TRBD1. V lost 4 bases to trimming and J lost 3 bases; unmatched junction nucleotides: 3. Germline V gene data show CDR1 as SGDLS and CDR2 as YYNGEE. The CDR3 has 13 residues. The chain's CDR3 is CASSLTGDTEAFF. The CDR3 nucleotides are TGTGCCAGCAGCTTAACAGGGGACACTGAAGCTTTCTTT.